This T cell receptor (beta chain) comes out of a study of T cell responses to AZD1222 COVID-19 vaccine. Whole-study results and caveats: Clonal diversity may have been underestimated, and the donors were mostly white British, with more females than males. Close to half of all spike-specific TCRs reportedly target regions of the variants that are unmutated. Spike-specific TCR breadth and depth both grew after two AZD1222 doses.

About this clone itself: Antigen unknown.

Method: immunoSEQ multiplex PCR; TCRdb's copy keeps in-frame clones and lacks some. The repertoire consists of tens of thousands of clones, with 80% to 95% occurring once and the leading ten covering 3.1%. Recipients boosted at about 4 weeks or about 12 weeks are pooled. Germline loops: CDR1 LGHDT, CDR2 YNNKEL (reference sequence). With V trimmed by 4 bases and J by 4 bases, 6 bases remained unmatched. This CDR3 has 14 amino acids. Material: peripheral blood, obtained 28 days after the second AZD1222 dose. The gene calls are TRBV3-1 (or the pseudogene TRBV3-2) and TRBJ1-1; TRBD1 aligns across 7 bases. The receptor was isolated from an adult who received the AZD1222 COVID-19 vaccine. The DNA for the CDR3 is TGTGCCAGCAGCCCGCTGACAGGGCTCACTGAAGCTTTCTTT. Encoded protein: CASSPLTGLTEAFF.